This T cell receptor beta chain was identified during a study of shared clonotypes between healthy human individuals. Broader study findings: Sorted-subset sequencing was shown by rarefaction to be incomplete despite large depth. Naive subsets typically showed greater estimated richness than memory subsets.

Turning to this clone: Its target is unknown.

The data were produced by immunoSEQ multiplex PCR, yet TCRdb's version contains in-frame clones alone and is incomplete. The sample includes 1.5 million to 1.9 million clones, approximately 98% seen only once; the top ten take roughly 0.45%. From germline, CDR1 is WNHNN and CDR2 SYGVQD (reference sequence). CDR3 size: 12 residues. The V and J ends lost 0 bases and 13 bases, in that order; junction bases with no gene match: 4. The genes are TRBV10-1 and TRBJ1-1; 8 bases fit TRBD1. Sequencing was done on a sample of naive CD4+ T cells sorted from blood. The subset was: CD45RA+ positively selected. The TCR was taken from a young man in good health. The CDR3 loop reads CASSESSGGLFF. The CDR3 nucleotides read TGCGCCAGCAGTGAGTCATCAGGGGGCCTTTTCTTT.